These 30 T cell receptor beta chains came from one sample sequenced in a study of cytomegalovirus exposure and HLA in healthy donors (dated by TCRdb to between 2016 and 2019). Library preparation was by the immunoSEQ multiplex PCR assay. For the multiplex PCR, a mixture combining 60 forward primers for TCR Vbeta segments and 13 reverse primers for TCR Jbeta segments was used. In TCRdb, the immuneACCESS table is reduced to in-frame sequences with V and J assigned. These tables do not hold every clone; where another copy was compared, an unresolved V gene accounts for under half, and the others remain unexplained. The sample has around 150,000 clones on record, approximately 62% of them singletons. The ten top clones hold 1.6% of the sample. The sample comprised PBMCs. These TCRs come from a human donor in good health.

This chain links TRBV5-5 with TRBJ1-1; 7 positions agree with TRBD1. CDR1 and CDR2 (germline): SGHKS, YYEKEE (reference sequence). The CDR3 is made up of 15 amino acids. J lost 4 bases, V lost 4 bases, and 10 bases had no gene match. The CDR3 bases are TGTGCCAGCAGCGTTGAACAGGGGAGCGGCACTGAAGCTTTCTTT. Translation gives CASSVEQGSGTEAFF. Combining the CDR3 with reference TRBV5-5 and TRBJ1-1 gives the whole variable domain DAGVTQSPTHLIKTRGQQVTLRCSPISGHKSVSWYQQVLGQGPQFIFQYYEKEERGRGNFPDRFSARQFPNYSSELNVNALLLGDSALYLCASSVEQGSGTEAFFGQGTRLTVV.

The chain joins TRBV18 to TRBJ2-5; 9 bases are shared with TRBD1. The V gene's germline CDR1 is KGHSH and CDR2 LQKENI. Trimming removed 2 bases from V and 5 bases from J; junction bases left unmatched: 3. The CDR3 is made up of 14 amino acids. CDR3 DNA sequence: TGTGCCAGCTCACCAGGGACAGGGTTGGAGACCCAGTACTTC. Protein sequence: CASSPGTGLETQYF.

This clone came up a few times. V is TRBV6-1 and J is TRBJ2-7; TRBD2 is a possible D gene (5 bases). V was trimmed by 6 bases and J by 0 bases, leaving 12 bases between them. The germline V gene has CDR1 MNHNS and CDR2 SASEGT. The CDR3 contains 14 residues. DNA of the CDR3: TGTGCCAGCAGAAAAATCGGGGACTCCTACGAGCAGTACTTC. This encodes CASRKIGDSYEQYF.

This clone showed up just a few times. The CDR3 bases are TGTGCCAGCAGCTTAGGTGGCGGGAGAGGGTCAGATACGCAGTATTTT. Protein sequence: CASSLGGGRGSDTQYF. The genes are TRBV11-3 and TRBJ2-3; 7 bases are shared with TRBD2. Trimming at V came to 1 base and at J to 4 bases, leaving 8 bases not matched to a gene. Germline-derived CDR1 and CDR2 are SGHNT and YENEEA. The CDR3 has 16 residues.

V gene TRBV5-1 combines with J gene TRBJ2-7; TRBD1 agrees at 9 bases. The CDR3 is 15 residues long. V lost 5 bases and J lost 2; bases outside the gene matches: 8. CDR1 is SGHRS and CDR2 is YFSETQ in the germline V gene. CDR3 bases: TGCGCCAGCAGTTTTCCGGGACAGGGCCCCTACGAGCAGTACTTC. Residues: CASSFPGQGPYEQYF.

The chain is built from TRBV19 and TRBJ2-7; the D gene is possibly TRBD2 (6 bases). Germline V lookup: CDR1 LNHDA, CDR2 SQIVND (reference sequence). The V end lost 11 bases, the J end lost 2 bases, and 10 bases lay between the germline ends. There are 11 residues in the CDR3. CDR3 in DNA: TGTGCCCGTGGGGGGACCTACGAGCAGTACTTC. Translating gives CARGGTYEQYF.

CDR3 coding DNA: TGTGCCAGCAGCCAAGTGGCGGGGTCAGCCTACGAGCAGTACTTC. Its translation is CASSQVAGSAYEQYF. The rearrangement joins TRBV4-2 to TRBJ2-7, with D perhaps matching TRBD2 (6 bases). This CDR3 has 15 amino acids. The V end lost 1 base, the J end lost 2 bases, and 12 bases lay between the germline ends. Germline loops: CDR1 LGHNA, CDR2 YNFKEQ.

This clone was counted only a few times. The chain recombines TRBV6-6 with TRBJ1-6; no firm D call. The CDR3 length is 12 residues. The germline V and J ends were trimmed by 5 bases and 10 bases, with 9 bases remaining between them. The germline V gene has CDR1 MNHNY and CDR2 SVGAGI (reference sequence). The CDR3 region is CASSNRESPLHF. CDR3 nucleotides: TGTGCCAGCAGTAACAGAGAGTCACCCCTCCACTTT.

Regarding this clone: This specimen includes other DNA sequences encoding the same CDR3. This chain connects TRBV18 to TRBJ2-3, with TRBD2 as a possible D gene (6 bases). CDR3 length: 13 amino acids. Germline V gene data show CDR1 as KGHSH and CDR2 as LQKENI. V shed 3 bases and J shed 4 bases, with 8 bases lying between them. The CDR3: CASSPTGADTQYF. The CDR3 bases are TGTGCCAGCTCACCGACGGGAGCAGATACGCAGTATTTT.

The rearrangement joins TRBV10-1 to TRBJ2-1, with no clear D. The CDR3 totals 16 residues. V lost 3 bases, J lost 0 bases, and 12 bases lay in between. Germline loops: CDR1 WNHNN, CDR2 SYGVQD (reference sequence). The CDR3 protein is CASSESGDSSYNEQFF. The CDR3 region has the DNA TGCGCCAGCAGTGAATCCGGTGATAGCTCCTACAATGAGCAGTTCTTC.

The gene calls are TRBV25-1 and TRBJ2-1; the match to TRBD2 covers 8 bases. V lost 5 bases to trimming and J lost 0 bases; unmatched junction nucleotides: 0. The CDR3 length is 14 residues. Germline V CDR1 and CDR2: MGHDK, SYGVNS. The CDR3 bases are TGTGCCAGCAGTAGCGGGAGCTCCTACAATGAGCAGTTCTTC. It encodes CASSSGSSYNEQFF.

The J gene is TRBJ2-5, the V gene TRBV28, with a tentative D call TRBD1 (6 bases). V lost 7 bases to trimming and J lost 5 bases, with 14 bases between them. The germline gives CDR1 MDHEN, CDR2 SYDVKM. This CDR3 has 13 residues. The CDR3 nucleotides are TGTGCCAGCACCCCTGAGCAGGGGGAGACCCAGTACTTC. It translates to CASTPEQGETQYF.

This clone was seen more than once but under ten times. The chain carries TRBV5-1 and TRBJ2-5, with D possibly matching TRBD2 (5 bases). The CDR3 has 14 amino acids. V was trimmed by 0 bases and J by 5 bases, leaving 11 bases between them. Germline CDR1 and CDR2: SGHRS and YFSETQ. CDR3 nucleotides: TGCGCCAGCAGCTTGGACCCGGGGTACGAGACCCAGTACTTC. The encoded protein is CASSLDPGYETQYF.

The CDR3 is CAIGRPGAKLFF. CDR3 coding DNA: TGTGCCATTGGGCGTCCCGGCGCAAAACTGTTTTTT. The rearrangement links TRBV28 to TRBJ1-4; no clear D. This CDR3 is built from 12 residues. In germline, CDR1 is MDHEN, CDR2 SYDVKM. V was pared by 10 bases and J by 10 bases, with 16 bases between. Supplemented by reference TRBV28 and TRBJ1-4, the full variable domain reads DVKVTQSSRYLVKRTGEKVFLECVQDMDHENMFWYRQDPGLGLRLIYFSYDVKMKEKGDIPEGYSVSREKKERFSLILESASTNQTSMYLCAIGRPGAKLFFGSGTQLSVL.

This clone was observed a handful of times. The rearrangement joins TRBV29-1 to TRBJ1-2, with 7 bases that match TRBD1. This CDR3 region has 14 residues. CDR1 SQVTM and CDR2 ANQGSEA come from the germline V gene. After removal of 1 base from V and 5 bases from J, the junction contained 7 bases not matched to a gene. CDR3 residues: CSVEGVRGWYGYTF. The DNA of the CDR3 is TGCAGCGTTGAAGGGGTCAGGGGGTGGTATGGCTACACCTTC. Complete variable domain (other parts from reference TRBV29-1 and TRBJ1-2): SAVISQKPSRDICQRGTSLTIQCQVDSQVTMMFWYRQQPGQSLTLIATANQGSEATYESGFVIDKFPISRPNLTFSTLTVSNMSPEDSSIYLCSVEGVRGWYGYTFGSGTRLTVV.

CDR3 protein: CAIRDRVDENTEAFF. The CDR3 coding sequence is TGTGCCATCCGGGACAGGGTGGACGAAAACACTGAAGCTTTCTTT. This sequence joins TRBV10-3 and TRBJ1-1, with 9 bases that match TRBD1. V lost 8 bases, J lost 2 bases, and 9 bases stayed unmatched. CDR1 and CDR2 from the germline V gene are ENHRY and SYGVKD. This CDR3 contains 15 residues.

The J gene is TRBJ2-1, the V gene TRBV18; 8 bases line up with TRBD2. CDR3 length: 16 residues. Trimming removed 3 bases from V and 0 bases from J; junction bases left unmatched: 4. CDR1 is KGHSH and CDR2 is LQKENI in the germline V gene. CDR3 nucleotides: TGTGCCAGCTCACCCCTAGCGGGTACCTCCTACAATGAGCAGTTCTTC. Its protein product is CASSPLAGTSYNEQFF.

V usage is TRBV19 and J usage is TRBJ1-4, with 7 bases matching TRBD1. This CDR3 is 14 amino acids long. The junction had 8 bases not matched to a gene; V was cut back by 5 bases and J by 8 bases. Germline V gene lookup returns CDR1 LNHDA and CDR2 SQIVND (reference sequence). CDR3 in amino acids: CASSLGTVAEKLFF. The CDR3 DNA sequence: TGTGCCAGTAGTCTAGGGACAGTAGCCGAAAAACTGTTTTTT. Together with reference TRBV19 and TRBJ1-4, the CDR3 gives the full variable domain: DGGITQSPKYLFRKEGQNVTLSCEQNLNHDAMYWYRQDPGQGLRLIYYSQIVNDFQKGDIAEGYSVSREKKESFPLTVTSAQKNPTAFYLCASSLGTVAEKLFFGSGTQLSVL.

The chain recombines TRBV18 with TRBJ2-2; a possible D gene is TRBD1 (6 bases). V gave up 3 bases and J gave up 3 bases, with 8 bases separating them. CDR1 is KGHSH and CDR2 is LQKENI in the germline V gene. The CDR3 extends over 14 amino acids. Here the CDR3 reads CASSPQGYTGELFF. The DNA for the CDR3 is TGTGCCAGCTCACCCCAGGGGTACACCGGGGAGCTGTTTTTT.

The rearrangement links TRBV11-1 to TRBJ2-5; 7 bases fit TRBD2. Germline values: CDR1 SGHAT, CDR2 FQDESV (reference sequence). This CDR3 is 14 amino acids long. V lost 4 bases and J lost 2; bases outside the gene matches: 4. DNA for the CDR3: TGTGCCAGCAGCTCTTCTAGCGGACAAGAGACCCAGTACTTC. This gives the protein CASSSSSGQETQYF.

This clone showed up just once. This chain links TRBV4-3 with TRBJ2-5; 9 positions agree with TRBD2. The CDR3 contains 18 residues. CDR1 LGHNA and CDR2 YSLEER come from the germline V gene. V lost 0 bases to trimming and J lost 5 bases; unmatched junction nucleotides: 13. The CDR3 protein is CASSQDLRVAGVRETQYF. CDR3 in DNA: TGCGCCAGCAGCCAAGATCTTCGGGTAGCGGGAGTACGCGAGACCCAGTACTTC.

This clone was picked up one time. The chain joins TRBV7-9 to TRBJ1-4; D remains ambiguous. CDR1 is SEHNR and CDR2 is FQNEAQ in the germline V gene (reference sequence). V was shortened by 2 bases and J by 0 bases, with 10 bases between the two germline ends. The CDR3 spans 16 residues. CDR3 bases: TGTGCCAGCAGCTTAAGTTTCACAACAACTAATGAAAAACTGTTTTTT. It is translated as CASSLSFTTTNEKLFF.

The table lists this clone with a count of one. The rearrangement links TRBV6-1 to TRBJ2-7; 9 bases are a match to TRBD2. Germline CDR1 is MNHNS and CDR2 is SASEGT. The CDR3 has 15 amino acids. V shed 5 bases, J shed 0 bases, and the junction held 5 bases outside the gene matches. The CDR3 coding sequence is TGTGCCAGCAGTACCTGGACTAGCGCCTCCTACGAGCAGTACTTC. Its translation is CASSTWTSASYEQYF.

The V call is TRBV19, the J call TRBJ2-2; D uncertain. The CDR3 totals 14 residues. Germline V gene lookup returns CDR1 LNHDA and CDR2 SQIVND (reference sequence). Trimming shortened V by 1 base and J by 4 bases, and 7 bases separated the two germline ends. The CDR3 is CASSIGLFTGELFF. DNA of the CDR3: TGTGCCAGTAGTATAGGGCTCTTCACCGGGGAGCTGTTTTTT.

The CDR3 loop is CASSPRAGGQTDTQYF. In nucleotides, the CDR3 is TGTGCCAGCAGCCCACGGGCGGGAGGGCAGACAGATACGCAGTATTTT. J is TRBJ2-3 and V is TRBV14, with TRBD2 matching 9 bases. This CDR3 has 16 amino acids. CDR1 and CDR2 from the germline V gene are SGHDN and FVKESK. The ends lost 4 bases at V and 3 bases at J; junction bases unmatched: 8.

This chain uses TRBV27 with TRBJ2-3, with TRBD1 matching 8 bases. The length of the CDR3 is 13 residues. The germline gives CDR1 MNHEY, CDR2 SMNVEV (reference sequence). With V trimmed by 9 bases and J by 4 bases, 6 bases remained unmatched. CDR3 region: CASMDRVSDTQYF. In nucleotides, the CDR3 is TGTGCCAGTATGGACAGGGTGTCAGATACGCAGTATTTT.

The chain recombines TRBV4-1 with TRBJ1-2; 8 bases map to TRBD1. Unmatched junction bases numbered 8, after V lost 2 bases and J lost 6 bases. CDR1 and CDR2 from the germline V gene are MGHRA and YSYEKL. This CDR3 contains 15 residues. CDR3 sequence: CASSQRDRKEDGYTF. The CDR3 DNA reads as TGCGCCAGCAGCCAAAGGGACAGGAAGGAAGATGGCTACACCTTC.

The chain links TRBV28 to TRBJ2-5; tentatively, D is TRBD1 (5 bases). Germline CDR1 reads MDHEN; CDR2 reads SYDVKM. Trimming cost V 0 bases and J 1 base, with 9 bases left between them. The CDR3 is 15 amino acids. As DNA, the CDR3 is TGTGCCAGCAGTTTATGGGACACGAGCCAAGAGACCCAGTACTTC. This translates into CASSLWDTSQETQYF.

This clone was seen a single time. V gene TRBV5-3 combines with J gene TRBJ2-7; 7 bases fit TRBD2. TRBV5-3 is classed as an ORF, of uncertain function. V gave up 4 bases and J gave up 3 bases; unmatched junction bases: 7. The CDR3 extends over 14 amino acids. CDR3 in amino acids: CARSPAGRGYEQYF. The CDR3 DNA follows: TGTGCCAGAAGCCCAGCGGGGAGGGGCTACGAGCAGTACTTC.

The chain has TRBV18 and TRBJ2-7; D may be TRBD1 (5 bases). Germline values: CDR1 KGHSH, CDR2 LQKENI. CDR3 length: 14 amino acids. V dropped 2 bases and J dropped 2 bases, with 10 bases sitting between them. CDR3 amino acids: CASSPGAGTYEQYF. For the CDR3, the DNA is TGTGCCAGCTCACCAGGAGCAGGGACCTACGAGCAGTACTTC.